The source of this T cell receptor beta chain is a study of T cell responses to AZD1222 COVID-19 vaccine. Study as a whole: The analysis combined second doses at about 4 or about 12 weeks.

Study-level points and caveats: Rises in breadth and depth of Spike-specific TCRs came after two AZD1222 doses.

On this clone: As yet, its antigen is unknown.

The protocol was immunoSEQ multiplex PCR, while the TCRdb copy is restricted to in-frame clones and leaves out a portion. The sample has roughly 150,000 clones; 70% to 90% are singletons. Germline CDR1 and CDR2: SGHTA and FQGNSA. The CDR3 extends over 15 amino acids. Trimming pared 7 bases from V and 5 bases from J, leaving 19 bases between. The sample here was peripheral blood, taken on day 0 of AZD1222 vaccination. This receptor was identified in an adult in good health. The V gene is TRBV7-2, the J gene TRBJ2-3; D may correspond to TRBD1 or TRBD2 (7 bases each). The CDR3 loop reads CASTNNRGGGDTQYF. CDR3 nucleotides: TGTGCCAGCACCAACAACAGGGGAGGGGGAGATACGCAGTATTTT.